This T cell receptor beta chain was profiled in a study of cytomegalovirus exposure and HLA in healthy donors (dated by TCRdb to about 2017). The study in broad terms: According to an earlier analysis of a few hundred of the donors, roughly 180 million T cells yielded roughly 110 million unique TCR beta sequences and 276 Gb of sequence data. Around 320 gigabases of sequencing data and roughly 90 million unique TCR sequences were included in an early release covering several hundred HLA-typed donors. Of the roughly 410 genotyped donors, more than 75% were placed in the genetic ancestry cluster associated with self-reported Caucasian donors. The study was designed to test whether signatures of past pathogen exposure could be identified by cataloging public T cell receptors. Using immunosequencing, the study profiled T cell repertoires from about 650 subjects and related those repertoires to cytomegalovirus serostatus. A separate validation cohort of roughly 110 different subjects was used in addition to the 666-subject first cohort. The study combined high-throughput TCR immunosequencing, statistical association of individual TCRs with disease status, and machine learning to predict cytomegalovirus infection status. A later analysis re-examined previously published TCR beta repertoires from about 700 donors and added high-resolution HLA genotyping to investigate patterns of TCR occurrence. In the later analysis, no new phenotypic data were used to find candidate immune exposures; instead, reliance was placed on TCR beta sequences and their occurrence across donors. An earlier analysis of 587 of the donors used high-throughput TCR beta sequencing to judge whether each TCR beta V gene segment behaved as functional or pseudogenic. Donor age, sex, ethnicity and CMV serostatus were collected together with the repertoire data. A later genetic analysis used genome-wide SNP genotypes for about 65% of the roughly 700 donors, treating that subset as a discovery cohort. All discovery cohort repertoires had been generated using a single sequencing platform. Both class I and class II loci were covered by HLA typing, at four-digit resolution. The number of donors typed differed by locus, with about 629-640 for A, B, C, DRB1 and DQB1, roughly 520 for DQA1, over 600 for DPA1, and roughly 450 for DPB1. Roughly 5 DR-DQ haplotypes were handled as single units for association and clustering, since linkage in the cohort was strong. On average, roughly 250,000 unique TCR beta nucleotide sequences were sequenced per donor among some 430 genotyped donors of the cohort, with roughly 20% of those sequences being non-productive. Here is what the overall study found, with its caveats: CMV serostatus was the only immune exposure information available for the cohort. In vitro tests confirmed that a few of the cytomegalovirus-associated TCR beta chains recognize cytomegalovirus antigens. The authors suggested that the approach could potentially be generalized to other disease states and immunological phenotypes. The study gave a list of over 150 TCR beta chains associated with cytomegalovirus. A further reported finding was that TCR beta sequences accurately predicted the HLA-A and HLA-B alleles for most subjects in the first cohort. Most CMV-associated TCR beta chains appeared to be HLA-restricted in a later analysis, and the HLA associations seemed to be driven largely by CMV exposure. In a later analysis, 15,000 to 20,000 TCR beta sequences were associated with specific HLA alleles at a false discovery rate of 0.05. Only TCR beta chains were sequenced in this cohort, and the absence of alpha or paired-chain data limited detectable features. In a later genetic analysis, a missense DCLRE1C variant was associated with V-gene and J-gene trimming of TCR beta chains, and the association was replicated in an independent cohort. A cluster of highly shared sequence variants was judged likely to represent a technical artifact of the sequencing pipeline. A later genetic analysis reported fewer N-insertions in productive TCRs among donors in an Asian-associated ancestry cluster than the roughly 620-donor mean. Correlated functional status among segregating V segments might be attributable to linkage disequilibrium, but an unknown experimental factor could not be ruled out. Some IMGT-functional V segments, including TRBV6-2 and TRBV6-3, could not be distinguished by the 87-base-pair reads and were therefore excluded. Because HLA typing was unavailable for some donors at each locus, only the typed subset was used in association tests. When HLA alleles, especially DR and DQ, strongly co-occurred, attributing TCR associations to individual alleles was difficult. A later analysis reported that several top co-occurrence clusters appeared linked to parvovirus B19, influenza, CMV and Epstein-Barr virus. Most TCR sequences were seen in very few donors, while some public TCRs were found in many individuals. Because counts were too low, under 20 rarely observed V segments, including chromosome 9 orphons, were left out of the earlier analysis of a few hundred of the donors. Broadly in line with IMGT annotations, most TCR beta V segments showed up in productive rearrangements about 87% or about 30% of the time in an earlier analysis of under 700 of the donors. In a later analysis, HLA-associated TCR beta chains were found to be more clonally expanded and to have lower generation probabilities than equally common non-associated chains. Cytomegalovirus status was reported to be diagnosed by the classifier with high specificity and sensitivity in both the original and validation cohorts. In a later analysis, the rate of TCR association differed among HLA loci, with DRB1 alleles having the most associated TCRs and HLA-C alleles having the fewest. Sequencing depth was assumed to be roughly uniform across donors in the presence/absence analyses, though that assumption may not hold.

A word on this clone: The antigen it recognizes is unknown. Base quality data are lacking; no much larger clone is found one base away.

The library came from the immunoSEQ multiplex PCR assay. A mixture of 60 forward primers for TCR Vbeta segments and 13 reverse primers for TCR Jbeta segments was used in the multiplex PCR. The CDR3 region of rearranged TCR beta genes was amplified from genomic DNA with a multiplex PCR assay. On the Illumina HiSeq System, the amplified TCR beta libraries were sequenced as 87-base-pair reads. As for the original processing: In a later analysis, 77 million or so unique TCR beta chains were counted across the roughly 670 repertoires, and approximately 11 million of these chains were shared by at least two donors. To remove PCR and sequencing errors, raw reads were error-corrected and collapsed into unique sequences using a nearest-neighbor algorithm that merged closely related sequences. Alignment of CDR3 sequences to IMGT reference sequences was used to assign V, D and J gene segments. For a sequence to be retained, a match of at least six nucleotides was required to both a V gene segment and a J gene segment. Rearrangements were classified as productive when the CDR3 lacked stop codons and remained in frame with V and J, and all other rearrangements were classified as non-productive. CDR3 was defined by IMGT convention, running from the second conserved V-encoded cysteine to the conserved J-encoded phenylalanine. In an earlier analysis of approximately 500 of the donors, sequences lacking an unambiguous match to a single V gene segment were excluded. In an earlier analysis of 450 to 750 of the donors, a V segment was called functional when productive rearrangements were above 56.7%, and segregating when the standard deviation between donors exceeded 5%. A statistical classification framework was built to diagnose cytomegalovirus status from the catalog of TCR beta chain sequences. In a later analysis, TCR nucleotide sequences were compared against IMGT/GENE-DB human TR gene sequences so that V and J genes could be assigned. The TCRdist pipeline was used in a later analysis to assign CDR3 sequences and most-parsimonious VDJ recombination scenarios. In a later analysis, each TCR beta chain was defined by its CDR3 amino acid sequence together with its V-gene family, and reads lacking a unique V-gene family were excluded. As a way to deal with suspected cross-contamination and a sequencing artifact, a later analysis dropped roughly 600 nucleotide sequences that were highly shared and had low generation probability. In a later analysis, a clonal expansion index for each public chain was calculated from normalized within-repertoire ranks of inferred template counts. In a later analysis, generation probabilities were computed with a VDJ recombination model fitted to out-of-frame rearrangements, and the resulting probabilities were checked against IGoR. Hypergeometric tests were used in a later analysis to score TCR-TCR, TCR-HLA and TCR-CMV co-occurrence, with a repertoire-size bias correction applied to the TCR pairs. To estimate false discovery rates, a later analysis permuted the HLA or CMV assignments 20 times. In a later analysis, co-occurring TCRs were grouped with DBSCAN, and TCRdist sequence similarity was added when clustering was performed within HLA-allele-positive subsets. Repertoires with fewer than 30,000 or more than 120,000 public chains were left out of co-occurrence clustering, as were about 5 repertoires with anomalous nucleotide sharing. This is the immuneACCESS table as TCRdb keeps it, with only in-frame sequences that have V and J called. A part of the clones is gone; compared with another copy, unresolved V genes explain less than half, and the rest is unexplained. V and J calls and clone size are copied from that table; D and trimming were computed from the DNA. A total of about 160,000 clones appear in this sample, around 74% of them only once. The ten largest clones capture roughly 2% of the sample.

Looking up the germline V gene yields CDR1 MGHRA and CDR2 YSYEKL. CDR3 length: 15 amino acids, cysteine to phenylalanine. Only the CDR3 region is kept as DNA, spanning 45 bases read in frame from base 1. V is clipped by 3 bases and J by 2 bases, and the sequence between their germline boundaries is 13 bases long. The cohort consisted of approximately 670 healthy bone marrow donors. Cohort members were all nominally healthy when sampled, although unrecorded immune exposures were likely present. The donor was CMV seronegative and belonged to the group of around 350 seronegative cohort members. Every donor gave a peripheral blood sample, and the peripheral blood mononuclear cells from that sample were used for TCR beta sequencing. Genomic DNA extraction from the blood cell samples was performed with the Qiagen DNeasy Blood Extraction Kit.

The sequenced sample consisted of PBMCs. Recombination linked TRBV4-1 to TRBJ1-1; a weak D assignment points to TRBD1 (5 bases agree). This receptor was taken from a female donor in good health and CMV-seronegative. The DNA sequence reads TGCGCCAGCAGCCAGATGGCAGGGTTAAACACTGAAGCTTTCTTT. This translates into CASSQMAGLNTEAFF.